This T cell receptor (beta chain) is drawn from a study of T cells after yellow fever vaccination. Study-level background: When fractions had low cell numbers, they were prepared with SMART-Seq v4 Ultra Low Input.

The V gene lost 1 base and the J gene lost 1 base, with 10 bases spanning the gap. CDR1 and CDR2 from the germline V gene are MNHEY and SVGAGI. This CDR3 is built from 16 residues. A 5'RACE template-switching step, the method used to make TCR cDNA, added a universal primer site and UMIs. TCRdb fed the 5' RACE reads into MiXCR, producing one record per CDR3 protein. The table records roughly 520,000 distinct CDR3 sequences, roughly a fifth of them present only once. This clonotype was observed once. This chain uses TRBV6-5 with TRBJ2-2; D not resolved. Specimen: PBMCs, collected roughly 20 days after the first yellow fever vaccination. The TCR was taken from a man aged 18 to 29 who received the YFV17D yellow fever vaccine. CDR3 loop: CASSYLIRRNTGELFF. CDR3 in DNA: TGTGCCAGCAGTTACTTGATCCGTAGGAACACCGGGGAGCTGTTTTTT.